The clone carrying this T cell receptor (beta chain) was seen more than once but under ten times. Trimming left V 3 bases short and J 4 bases short, with 10 bases between. This CDR3 comprises 13 residues. CDR1 DFQATT and CDR2 SNEGSKA come from the germline V gene (reference sequence). Other autoimmune diseases, uncontrolled infections, pregnancy and lactation each led to patient exclusion. Amplification from RNA transcripts yielded the TCR beta CDR3 regions. An initial RT-PCR round employing HTBI primers preceded a second-round multiplex PCR. TCRdb re-called the multiplex PCR reads with MiXCR, one entry per CDR3 protein. The data show about 700,000 distinct CDR3 sequences, about two fifths seen once. This record belongs to a study of Graves' ophthalmopathy and Graves' hyperthyroidism.

This TCR was recovered from an adult man with Graves' ophthalmopathy. The source material was peripheral blood. This sequence joins TRBV20-1 and TRBJ1-5; unclear D gene. CDR3 bases: TGCAGTGCTAGGAGTCCTCTGAATCAGCCCCAGCATTTT. Translated: CSARSPLNQPQHF.